These 27 T cell receptor beta chains came from one sample sequenced in a study of OX40 agonist ivuxolimab in advanced cancers. The repertoire was sequenced with immunoSEQ multiplex PCR; TCRdb's copy has only in-frame clones and lacks some. The sample records under 45,000 clones, 80% being singletons. The material sequenced was CD4+ or CD8+ T cells sorted from blood, taken in a trial of the OX40 agonist ivuxolimab. Receptors were obtained from an adult with an advanced solid tumor such as melanoma, head and neck, liver or kidney cancer.

The chain combines TRBV19 with TRBJ1-2; 9 bases match TRBD1. V trimming: 2 bases; J trimming: 0 bases; junction bases outside the gene matches: 1. This CDR3 region has 15 residues. CDR1 is LNHDA and CDR2 is SQIVND in the germline V gene (reference sequence). DNA of the CDR3: TGTGCCAGTAGTATAAGGACAGGGGCTAACTATGGCTACACCTTC. Protein product: CASSIRTGANYGYTF. Looking up the rest from reference TRBV19 and TRBJ1-2 gives the full variable domain: DGGITQSPKYLFRKEGQNVTLSCEQNLNHDAMYWYRQDPGQGLRLIYYSQIVNDFQKGDIAEGYSVSREKKESFPLTVTSAQKNPTAFYLCASSIRTGANYGYTFGSGTRLTVV.

This chain joins TRBV5-1 and TRBJ2-1, with TRBD2 identical over 11 bases. The V segment lost 0 bases and the J segment 9 bases; nucleotides outside the gene matches: 8. The CDR3 contains 16 residues. The V gene's germline CDR1 is SGHRS and CDR2 YFSETQ. The CDR3 nucleotides read TGCGCCAGCAGCTTGGAAGTAGCGGGAGGGCTTGGTGAGCAGTTCTTC. As protein: CASSLEVAGGLGEQFF.

The V call is TRBV4-1, the J call TRBJ2-1; 7 bases are shared with TRBD2. The CDR3 runs to 17 residues. CDR1 MGHRA and CDR2 YSYEKL come from the germline V gene. V gave up 0 bases and J gave up 1 base; unmatched junction bases: 6. The CDR3 DNA reads TGCGCCAGCAGCCAAGATCTAGGGAGGGGTTCCTACAATGAGCAGTTCTTC. This sequence encodes CASSQDLGRGSYNEQFF.

This chain links TRBV7-3 with TRBJ1-5, with D unresolved. V shed 1 base and J shed 7 bases, with 8 bases lying between them. CDR1 SGHTA and CDR2 FQGTGA come from the germline V gene. The CDR3 loop spans 13 amino acids. The CDR3 loop is CASSLSAAQPQHF. The CDR3 DNA is TGTGCCAGCAGCTTAAGTGCCGCCCAGCCCCAGCATTTT. The entire variable domain, with the rest obtained from reference TRBV7-3 and TRBJ1-5, is as follows: GAGVSQTPSNKVTEKGKYVELRCDPISGHTALYWYRQSLGQGPEFLIYFQGTGAADDSGLPNDRFFAVRPEGSVSTLKIQRTERGDSAVYLCASSLSAAQPQHFGDGTRLSIL.

V usage is TRBV7-3 and J usage is TRBJ1-1; 7 bases line up with TRBD1. V shed 4 bases and J 7 bases; nucleotides not matched to a gene: 15. Germline lookup yields CDR1 SGHTA and CDR2 FQGTGA. There are 16 residues in the CDR3. The DNA of the CDR3 is TGTGCCAGCAGCTGGGGGGGACAGAAAAATTCAGGTGAAGCTTTCTTT. Translation gives CASSWGGQKNSGEAFF.

This rearrangement joins TRBV18 to TRBJ2-1; D is possibly TRBD1 or TRBD2 (5 bases each). The germline CDR1 and CDR2 sequences are KGHSH and LQKENI. V lost 3 bases, J lost 6 bases, and 15 bases lay in between. This CDR3 has 15 residues. The CDR3 sequence: CASSPRQGVGNEQFF. In nucleotides, the CDR3 is TGTGCCAGCTCACCTCGGCAGGGAGTAGGCAATGAGCAGTTCTTC. The full variable domain, in which reference TRBV18 and TRBJ2-1 provide the parts outside the CDR3, is NAGVMQNPRHLVRRRGQEARLRCSPMKGHSHVYWYRQLPEEGLKFMVYLQKENIIDESGMPKERFSAEFPKEGPSILRIQQVVRGDSAAYFCASSPRQGVGNEQFFGPGTRLTVL.

V usage is TRBV5-1 and J usage is TRBJ2-2; D unresolved. V lost 1 base and J lost 7, with 11 bases in between. The length of the CDR3 is 14 residues. Germline lookup yields CDR1 SGHRS and CDR2 YFSETQ. Written as DNA, the CDR3 is TGCGCCAGCAGCTTGCAGACTCCTGGCGGGGAGCTGTTTTTT. This codes for CASSLQTPGGELFF.

The V gene is TRBV19, the J gene TRBJ1-3, with 7 nucleotides matching TRBD1. Germline V gene lookup returns CDR1 LNHDA and CDR2 SQIVND (reference sequence). This CDR3 spans 18 amino acids. J was trimmed by 7 bases and V by 7 bases; bases with no gene match: 22. The DNA of the CDR3 is TGTGCCAGTATACTAAGGGCCGGGACAGCCCAAAATCGGAACACCATATATTTT. Its protein product is CASILRAGTAQNRNTIYF. The entire variable domain, with the rest obtained from reference TRBV19 and TRBJ1-3, is as follows: DGGITQSPKYLFRKEGQNVTLSCEQNLNHDAMYWYRQDPGQGLRLIYYSQIVNDFQKGDIAEGYSVSREKKESFPLTVTSAQKNPTAFYLCASILRAGTAQNRNTIYFGEGSWLTVV.

The chain couples TRBV6-5 to TRBJ2-7; 7 bases are a match to TRBD1. Germline CDR1 is MNHEY and CDR2 is SVGAGI. V lost 7 bases to trimming and J lost 0 bases; unmatched junction nucleotides: 6. The length of the CDR3 is 14 residues. CDR3 in DNA: TGTGCCAGCAAGACAGGGATTGGCTCCTACGAGCAGTACTTC. Translated: CASKTGIGSYEQYF.

The chain links TRBV10-3 to TRBJ2-3; TRBD1 is a possible D gene (6 bases). From germline, CDR1 is ENHRY and CDR2 SYGVKD. Trimming cost V 8 bases and J 0 bases, with 12 bases left between them. CDR3 length: 14 amino acids. The CDR3 sequence is CAIQDSASTDTQYF. CDR3 DNA sequence: TGTGCCATCCAGGACAGTGCTAGCACAGATACGCAGTATTTT.

The J gene is TRBJ2-2, the V gene TRBV6-6; D might be TRBD1 (6 bases). Trimming left V 9 bases short and J 4 bases short, with 12 bases between. CDR3 length: 13 residues. Germline V gene lookup returns CDR1 MNHNY and CDR2 SVGAGI (reference sequence). The CDR3 nucleotides read TGTGCCAGTGGGGGCGCAAGCACCGGGGAGCTGTTTTTT. Its translation is CASGGASTGELFF.

The chain links TRBV18 to TRBJ1-1, with TRBD1 identical over 11 bases. The CDR3 runs 17 residues. The junction had 11 bases not matched to a gene; V was cut back by 4 bases and J by 4 bases. Germline CDR1 and CDR2: KGHSH and LQKENI. In DNA form, the CDR3 reads TGTGCCAGCTCACGATCGGGACAGGGGGATATGGGCACTGAAGCTTTCTTT. This codes for CASSRSGQGDMGTEAFF.

The chain joins TRBV30 to TRBJ2-5, with D perhaps matching TRBD2 (7 bases). Looked up from germline, CDR1 is GTSNPN and CDR2 is SVGIG (reference sequence). The CDR3 spans 12 residues. V gave up 8 bases and J gave up 6 bases, with 16 bases separating them. CDR3 bases: TGTGCCAGAAGGGGGGGGGCACAGACCCAGTACTTC. Translated: CARRGGAQTQYF.

The CDR3 reads CASSLGERADTQYF. CDR3 in DNA: TGTGCCAGCAGCCTAGGAGAAAGGGCAGATACGCAGTATTTT. The chain is built from TRBV6-6 and TRBJ2-3; the D is unclear. The CDR3 consists of 14 residues. Germline V gene sequence: CDR1 MNHNY, CDR2 SVGAGI (reference sequence). The ends were cut back, 6 bases at V and 4 bases at J, with 14 bases in the middle.

The V gene is TRBV30, the J gene TRBJ1-3; possible D gene TRBD1, 5 bases. V was pared by 0 bases and J by 0 bases, with 15 bases between. This CDR3 region has 17 residues. Per the germline V gene, CDR1 is GTSNPN and CDR2 is SVGIG (reference sequence). CDR3 residues: CAWSVRAGLSSGNTIYF. In DNA form, the CDR3 reads TGTGCCTGGAGTGTACGGGCAGGGTTGAGCTCTGGAAACACCATATATTTT.

The rearrangement joins TRBV7-8 to TRBJ1-5; weak D call: TRBD1 (5 bases). The CDR3 loop spans 14 amino acids. Germline CDR1 reads SGHVS; CDR2 reads FQNEAQ. The V gene lost 5 bases and the J gene lost 2 bases, with 10 bases spanning the gap. In nucleotides, the CDR3 is TGTGCCAGCAGCCCCGGGGGAGGCAATCAGCCCCAGCATTTT. Its protein is CASSPGGGNQPQHF.

This clone was seen at least ten times. This chain uses TRBV7-8 with TRBJ1-5; D gene unclear. Germline assignment: CDR1 SGHVS and CDR2 FQNEAQ. The CDR3 contains 13 residues. Trimming shortened V by 1 base and J by 4 bases, and 5 bases separated the two germline ends. This chain's CDR3 is CASSLVVNQPQHF. The DNA of the CDR3 is TGTGCCAGCAGCTTAGTTGTGAATCAGCCCCAGCATTTT.

This chain uses TRBV9 with TRBJ2-2, with D hard to call. Trimming stripped 0 bases from V and 1 base from J, with 4 bases between. Germline V gene sequence: CDR1 SGDLS, CDR2 YYNGEE. The CDR3 runs to 14 residues. In nucleotides, the CDR3 is TGTGCCAGCAGCGTAGTGGGGAACACCGGGGAGCTGTTTTTT. Its translation: CASSVVGNTGELFF.

V is TRBV7-6 and J is TRBJ2-7; TRBD1 matches at 8 bases. The CDR3 contains 12 residues. With V trimmed by 3 bases and J by 6 bases, 1 base remained unmatched. Germline CDR1 SGHVS, CDR2 FNYEAQ. CDR3 coding DNA: TGTGCCAGCAGCTTTGACAGGGGCGAGCAGTACTTC. Amino acid sequence: CASSFDRGEQYF.

This clone occurred a few times. The J gene is TRBJ2-7, the V gene TRBV5-5; 9 bases agree with TRBD2. Germline trimming cut 4 bases from V and 7 bases from J; bases unmatched to any gene: 12. Germline V gene sequence: CDR1 SGHKS, CDR2 YYEKEE (reference sequence). The CDR3 extends over 15 amino acids. DNA of the CDR3: TGTGCCAGCAGCATTAGGGTAGCGGGAGTTGGGGAGCAGTACTTC. Translated, it gives CASSIRVAGVGEQYF.

The V and J genes are TRBV2 and TRBJ2-2; D may be TRBD2 (5 bases). The germline gives CDR1 SNHLY, CDR2 FYNNEI. Trimming cost V 6 bases and J 6 bases, with 11 bases left between them. The CDR3 extends over 13 amino acids. The CDR3 sequence is CASSPTRSGELFF. CDR3 DNA sequence: TGTGCCAGCAGCCCTACTAGGTCCGGGGAGCTGTTTTTT.

This clone showed up just once. This chain connects TRBV5-4 to TRBJ1-6; a weak D match, TRBD1 (5 bases). V was trimmed by 3 bases and J by 3 bases, leaving 10 bases between them. CDR1 and CDR2 from the germline V gene are SGHNT and YYREEE (reference sequence). The length of the CDR3 is 15 residues. The CDR3 DNA reads as TGTGCCAGCAGCTCGGGACGGTACTATAATTCACCCCTCCACTTT. Its translation: CASSSGRYYNSPLHF. The whole variable domain, filled in from reference TRBV5-4 and TRBJ1-6, reads ETGVTQSPTHLIKTRGQQVTLRCSSQSGHNTVSWYQQALGQGPQFIFQYYREEENGRGNFPPRFSGLQFPNYSSELNVNALELDDSALYLCASSSGRYYNSPLHFGNGTRLTVT.

CDR3 in DNA: TGTGCCAGCAGCCTCACAGGGGGCGGGACTGAAGCTTTCTTT. Protein sequence: CASSLTGGGTEAFF. The gene calls are TRBV7-9 and TRBJ1-1, with TRBD1 matching over 9 bases. The ends lost 5 bases at V and 5 bases at J; junction bases unmatched: 6. Per the germline V gene, CDR1 is SEHNR and CDR2 is FQNEAQ (reference sequence). This CDR3 contains 14 residues.

J is TRBJ2-3 and V is TRBV18; D not resolved. Germline V gene sequence: CDR1 KGHSH, CDR2 LQKENI. The CDR3 loop spans 12 amino acids. V was pared by 1 base and J by 6 bases, with 5 bases between. The CDR3 sequence: CASSPLGDTQYF. DNA of the CDR3: TGTGCCAGCTCACCACTAGGCGATACGCAGTATTTT.

This sequence joins TRBV7-8 and TRBJ2-7; 7 bases map to TRBD2. The CDR3 runs to 14 residues. Trimming cost V 1 base and J 2 bases; bases outside gene matches: 2. Germline loops: CDR1 SGHVS, CDR2 FQNEAQ. The CDR3: CASSLGEGPYEQYF. CDR3 DNA sequence: TGTGCCAGCAGCTTAGGGGAGGGCCCCTACGAGCAGTACTTC.

This chain uses TRBV9 with TRBJ2-1, with D possibly TRBD1 on 6 matching bases. Trimming shortened V by 4 bases and J by 3 bases, and 17 bases separated the two germline ends. The CDR3 consists of 16 residues. Germline lookup yields CDR1 SGDLS and CDR2 YYNGEE. CDR3 protein: CASSLRRQAHYNEQFF. Written as DNA, the CDR3 is TGTGCCAGCAGCCTAAGAAGACAGGCGCACTACAATGAGCAGTTCTTC.

The chain carries TRBV6-6 and TRBJ1-1, with unresolved D. The ends were cut back, 2 bases at V and 4 bases at J, with 14 bases in the middle. The germline gives CDR1 MNHNY, CDR2 SVGAGI (reference sequence). The CDR3 totals 15 residues. CDR3 sequence (DNA): TGTGCCAGCAGTTACAGGCAGTCCCGCGGCACTGAAGCTTTCTTT. It codes for CASSYRQSRGTEAFF.